This passage covers 19 T cell receptor beta chains from one sample sequenced in a study of technical replicates of blood from a handful of donors. Clones were read by immunoSEQ multiplex PCR, and TCRdb kept only the in-frame ones, dropping some. The sample contains some 80,000 clones, 95% to 98% of which appear only once. Sequencing was performed on T cells isolated from PBMCs. All receptors derive from a human donor in good health.

The chain recombines TRBV7-9 with TRBJ2-5; tentative D call: TRBD2 (6 bases). CDR1 is SEHNR, CDR2 FQNEAQ, per germline (reference sequence). V lost 6 bases, J lost 4 bases, and 21 bases lay in between. There are 16 residues in the CDR3. The CDR3 is CASSLGGIMYIETQYF. The CDR3 DNA reads as TGTGCCAGCAGTCTGGGGGGAATCATGTACATAGAGACCCAGTACTTC. Together with reference TRBV7-9 and TRBJ2-5, the CDR3 gives the full variable domain: DTGVSQNPRHKITKRGQNVTFRCDPISEHNRLYWYRQTLGQGPEFLTYFQNEAQLEKSRLLSDRFSAERPKGSFSTLEIQRTEQGDSAMYLCASSLGGIMYIETQYFGPGTRLLVL.

The V gene is TRBV27, the J gene TRBJ2-1; 9 bases are a match to TRBD1. Trimming at V came to 5 bases and at J to 4 bases, leaving 9 bases not matched to a gene. This CDR3 comprises 16 residues. Germline CDR1 MNHEY, CDR2 SMNVEV (reference sequence). Here the CDR3 DNA reads TGTGCCAGCAGTCCTAGAACAGGGGGCATATACAATGAGCAGTTCTTC. As protein: CASSPRTGGIYNEQFF.

The chain links TRBV19 to TRBJ2-7; D possibly corresponds to TRBD2 (6 bases). With 3 bases removed from V and 8 bases from J, the gap between germline ends came to 17 bases. Per germline, CDR1 LNHDA and CDR2 SQIVND (reference sequence). This CDR3 spans 14 amino acids. CDR3 sequence: CASSISGLGLKQYF. DNA for the CDR3: TGTGCCAGTAGTATTTCGGGACTGGGTTTGAAGCAGTACTTC.

The chain combines TRBV9 with TRBJ1-3; D might be TRBD1 (6 bases). This CDR3 region has 15 residues. Trimming shortened V by 0 bases and J by 2 bases, and 9 bases separated the two germline ends. Germline CDR1 reads SGDLS; CDR2 reads YYNGEE. The CDR3 DNA reads TGTGCCAGCAGCGTAGGAAACAGGGCTGGAAACACCATATATTTT. Its translation: CASSVGNRAGNTIYF.

The chain recombines TRBV11-3 with TRBJ2-5, with D tentatively TRBD1 (5 bases). The CDR3 covers 14 residues. V lost 5 bases and J lost 4, with 14 bases in between. Germline lookup yields CDR1 SGHNT and CDR2 YENEEA. The CDR3 DNA reads as TGTGCCAGCAGCCGGGCGTGGGGCCTAGAGACCCAGTACTTC. The encoded protein is CASSRAWGLETQYF.

This sequence joins TRBV19 and TRBJ1-1, with 7 nucleotides matching TRBD1. The length of the CDR3 is 15 residues. Trimming cost V 4 bases and J 0 bases; bases outside gene matches: 5. Germline values: CDR1 LNHDA, CDR2 SQIVND (reference sequence). The DNA of the CDR3 is TGTGCCAGTAGTACCCGACAGGGTATGAACACTGAAGCTTTCTTT. It specifies CASSTRQGMNTEAFF.

The chain is built from TRBV6-5 and TRBJ2-2, with D uncertain. V gave up 5 bases and J gave up 3 bases, with 4 bases separating them. The CDR3 is 12 residues long. CDR1 and CDR2 from the germline V gene are MNHEY and SVGAGI. CDR3 sequence reads: CASSRDTGELFF. The CDR3 nucleotides read TGTGCCAGCAGTCGCGACACCGGGGAGCTGTTTTTT.

The chain joins TRBV9 to TRBJ2-3; perhaps TRBD2 as D (5 bases). The V end was cut by 7 bases, the J end by 0 bases, with 24 bases between. The germline CDR1 and CDR2 sequences are SGDLS and YYNGEE. This CDR3 has 18 residues. The CDR3 nucleotides are TGTGCCAGCCCGACGCGGGCGTCTCCTACAGCTAGCACAGATACGCAGTATTTT. Protein: CASPTRASPTASTDTQYF.

This rearrangement joins TRBV6-5 to TRBJ1-1; D unclear. Trimming pared 6 bases from V and 5 bases from J, leaving 13 bases between. CDR3 length: 13 amino acids. Germline CDR1 and CDR2: MNHEY and SVGAGI. This chain's CDR3 is CASSISLITEAFF. In DNA, the CDR3 is TGTGCCAGCAGCATATCACTAATAACTGAAGCTTTCTTT.

The chain employs TRBV7-9 and TRBJ2-5, with 7 bases matching TRBD1. With V trimmed by 2 bases and J by 0 bases, 6 bases remained unmatched. Germline loops: CDR1 SEHNR, CDR2 FQNEAQ (reference sequence). The CDR3 consists of 16 residues. The CDR3 loop is CASSLLLGQNQETQYF. The CDR3 region has the DNA TGTGCCAGCAGCTTACTCCTGGGACAGAACCAAGAGACCCAGTACTTC.

This sequence joins TRBV5-5 and TRBJ1-2; D unclear. This CDR3 region has 15 residues. The germline CDR1 and CDR2 sequences are SGHKS and YYEKEE (reference sequence). Trimming stripped 3 bases from V and 0 bases from J, with 12 bases between. DNA of the CDR3: TGTGCCAGCAGCTCAGTCTCGGGTGCTAACTATGGCTACACCTTC. This gives the protein CASSSVSGANYGYTF.

As DNA, the CDR3 is TGCGCCAGCAGCCGCCCCGGGGACACAGATACGCAGTATTTT. Its translation is CASSRPGDTDTQYF. The chain is built from TRBV4-1 and TRBJ2-3, with a tentative D call TRBD2 (5 bases). The germline CDR1 and CDR2 sequences are MGHRA and YSYEKL. The V and J ends lost 4 bases and 2 bases respectively, with 10 bases between them. This CDR3 has 14 residues.

This clone occurred once. The chain uses TRBV9 and TRBJ2-2; TRBD2 is a possible D gene (5 bases). Trimming pared 3 bases from V and 3 bases from J, leaving 9 bases between. In germline, CDR1 is SGDLS, CDR2 YYNGEE. The CDR3 contains 14 residues. CDR3 loop: CASSDRTDTGELFF. CDR3 bases: TGTGCCAGCAGCGACCGGACTGACACCGGGGAGCTGTTTTTT.

This clone has only one observation. V usage is TRBV11-2 and J usage is TRBJ2-7; TRBD1 matches at 10 bases. The length of the CDR3 is 15 residues. CDR1 SGHAT and CDR2 FQNNGV come from the germline V gene. V lost 2 bases and J lost 4; bases outside the gene matches: 5. The CDR3 loop is CASSLWGTGVYEQYF. CDR3 nucleotides: TGTGCCAGCAGCTTATGGGGGACAGGGGTGTACGAGCAGTACTTC.

The J gene is TRBJ1-6, the V gene TRBV25-1, with D perhaps TRBD1 (6 bases). In germline, CDR1 is MGHDK, CDR2 SYGVNS. V was shortened by 6 bases and J by 2 bases, with 14 bases between the two germline ends. The CDR3 extends over 16 amino acids. The CDR3 loop is CASSARPGAYNSPLHF. The CDR3 DNA reads as TGTGCCAGCAGCGCCCGGCCAGGGGCCTATAATTCACCCCTCCACTTT. The full variable domain, completed using reference TRBV25-1 and TRBJ1-6, is EADIYQTPRYLVIGTGKKITLECSQTMGHDKMYWYQQDPGMELHLIHYSYGVNSTEKGDLSSESTVSRIRTEHFPLTLESARPSHTSQYLCASSARPGAYNSPLHFGNGTRLTVT.

The V and J genes are TRBV4-2 and TRBJ1-6, with a possible D match to TRBD1 (6 bases). V was trimmed by 1 base and J by 5 bases, leaving 9 bases between them. Per germline, CDR1 LGHNA and CDR2 YNFKEQ. This CDR3 contains 15 residues. CDR3 sequence: CASSQGPGDNSPLHF. In DNA form, the CDR3 reads TGTGCCAGCAGCCAAGGCCCAGGGGATAATTCACCCCTCCACTTT.

This rearrangement joins TRBV18 to TRBJ2-7; tentatively, D is TRBD2 (5 bases). Trimming removed 5 bases at V and 5 bases at J, with 19 bases between. Germline loops: CDR1 KGHSH, CDR2 LQKENI. The CDR3 totals 15 residues. The CDR3 protein is CASSFQGVGVNEQYF. In nucleotides, the CDR3 is TGTGCCAGCTCATTCCAAGGCGTGGGAGTAAACGAGCAGTACTTC.

The count of this clone is one. The V gene is TRBV4-1, the J gene TRBJ2-5; TRBD1 agrees at 8 bases. In germline, CDR1 is MGHRA, CDR2 YSYEKL. The CDR3 covers 17 residues. Losses at the gene ends were 0 bases for V and 5 bases for J; bases not matched to a gene: 11. The CDR3 sequence: CASSQDHLRTGRETQYF. CDR3 DNA: TGCGCCAGCAGCCAAGATCATCTTAGGACAGGGAGGGAGACCCAGTACTTC.

This clone was seen just once. CDR3 sequence (DNA): TGTGCCATCAGCGGCCAGCCAGCGGGTACTGGGGAGCTGTTTTTT. The encoded protein is CAISGQPAGTGELFF. The chain uses TRBV10-3 and TRBJ2-2; TRBD2 might be the D (6 bases). Per germline, CDR1 ENHRY and CDR2 SYGVKD. V shed 6 bases and J shed 8 bases, with 19 bases lying between them. The CDR3 spans 15 residues.